This is a list of T cell receptor beta chains from one sample in a study of T cell changes during pregnancy in multiple sclerosis. Method: immunoSEQ multiplex PCR; TCRdb's copy keeps in-frame clones and lacks some. The repertoire includes 48,000 or so clones, about nine tenths of them detected once, and 1% to 1.5% sits in the top ten. This material consisted of CD4+ T cells from peripheral blood mononuclear cells, taken in the second trimester of pregnancy. These receptor sequences come from a female donor with multiple sclerosis, enrolled in a pregnancy study. CDR3s include the opening cysteine and the closing phenylalanine or tryptophan. Fields, in order: CDR3 length, J gene, clone size, D gene, V gene, CDR3 protein, CDR3 DNA. A D gene is named only where the DNA matches it firmly. The listing skips clone size in some rows; elsewhere it reads once, few, many or a size class.

>13|TRBJ1-4|NA|NA|TRBV27
CASSWGPGEKLFF
TGTGCCAGCAGTTGGGGCCCGGGCGAAAAACTGTTTTTT
>13|TRBJ1-2|once|TRBD1|TRBV7-9
CASSRDRDVGYTF
TGTGCCAGCAGCCGGGACAGGGATGTCGGCTACACCTTC
>16|TRBJ2-1|NA|NA|TRBV19
CASSPTAGASSNEQFF
TGTGCCAGTAGTCCCACGGCAGGGGCTTCTTCCAATGAGCAGTTCTTC
>13|TRBJ1-2|NA|TRBD1|TRBV5-4
CASSQDRGQGYTF
TGTGCCAGCAGCCAGGACAGGGGGCAAGGCTACACCTTC
>15|TRBJ1-2|NA|TRBD1|TRBV4-1
CASSQVPTGVYGYTF
TGCGCCAGCAGCCAAGTACCTACAGGGGTCTATGGCTACACCTTC
>16|TRBJ2-5|once|TRBD1|TRBV28
CASSRTGGRVGETQYF
TGTGCCAGCAGTAGGACAGGGGGAAGGGTTGGAGAGACCCAGTACTTC
>16|TRBJ1-4|NA|TRBD1|TRBV4-1
CASSPRTGTEAEKLFF
TGCGCCAGCAGCCCGCGAACTGGGACAGAGGCTGAAAAACTGTTTTTT
>13|TRBJ2-1|once|NA|TRBV7-9
CASSWRDHNEQFF
TGTGCCAGCAGCTGGCGGGACCACAATGAGCAGTTCTTC
>17|TRBJ2-2|NA|TRBD2|TRBV10-3
CAIRPGLAGVGTGELFF
TGTGCCATCAGACCTGGACTAGCGGGAGTCGGCACCGGGGAGCTGTTTTTT
>16|TRBJ2-1|NA|NA|TRBV6-5
CASSYSSGLPLNEQFF
TGTGCCAGCAGTTACTCGTCTGGACTTCCACTAAATGAGCAGTTCTTC
>18|TRBJ1-4|NA|NA|TRBV1
CTSSQGWDKNATNEKLFF
TGCACCAGCAGCCAAGGATGGGACAAAAATGCAACTAATGAAAAACTGTTTTTT
>16|TRBJ1-3|NA|NA|TRBV4-1
CASSQVASSSGNTIYF
TGCGCCAGCAGCCAAGTCGCATCCAGCTCTGGAAACACCATATATTTT
>13|TRBJ2-5|NA|NA|TRBV14
CASSPRTRSTQYF
TGTGCCAGCAGCCCGAGGACACGGTCAACCCAGTACTTC